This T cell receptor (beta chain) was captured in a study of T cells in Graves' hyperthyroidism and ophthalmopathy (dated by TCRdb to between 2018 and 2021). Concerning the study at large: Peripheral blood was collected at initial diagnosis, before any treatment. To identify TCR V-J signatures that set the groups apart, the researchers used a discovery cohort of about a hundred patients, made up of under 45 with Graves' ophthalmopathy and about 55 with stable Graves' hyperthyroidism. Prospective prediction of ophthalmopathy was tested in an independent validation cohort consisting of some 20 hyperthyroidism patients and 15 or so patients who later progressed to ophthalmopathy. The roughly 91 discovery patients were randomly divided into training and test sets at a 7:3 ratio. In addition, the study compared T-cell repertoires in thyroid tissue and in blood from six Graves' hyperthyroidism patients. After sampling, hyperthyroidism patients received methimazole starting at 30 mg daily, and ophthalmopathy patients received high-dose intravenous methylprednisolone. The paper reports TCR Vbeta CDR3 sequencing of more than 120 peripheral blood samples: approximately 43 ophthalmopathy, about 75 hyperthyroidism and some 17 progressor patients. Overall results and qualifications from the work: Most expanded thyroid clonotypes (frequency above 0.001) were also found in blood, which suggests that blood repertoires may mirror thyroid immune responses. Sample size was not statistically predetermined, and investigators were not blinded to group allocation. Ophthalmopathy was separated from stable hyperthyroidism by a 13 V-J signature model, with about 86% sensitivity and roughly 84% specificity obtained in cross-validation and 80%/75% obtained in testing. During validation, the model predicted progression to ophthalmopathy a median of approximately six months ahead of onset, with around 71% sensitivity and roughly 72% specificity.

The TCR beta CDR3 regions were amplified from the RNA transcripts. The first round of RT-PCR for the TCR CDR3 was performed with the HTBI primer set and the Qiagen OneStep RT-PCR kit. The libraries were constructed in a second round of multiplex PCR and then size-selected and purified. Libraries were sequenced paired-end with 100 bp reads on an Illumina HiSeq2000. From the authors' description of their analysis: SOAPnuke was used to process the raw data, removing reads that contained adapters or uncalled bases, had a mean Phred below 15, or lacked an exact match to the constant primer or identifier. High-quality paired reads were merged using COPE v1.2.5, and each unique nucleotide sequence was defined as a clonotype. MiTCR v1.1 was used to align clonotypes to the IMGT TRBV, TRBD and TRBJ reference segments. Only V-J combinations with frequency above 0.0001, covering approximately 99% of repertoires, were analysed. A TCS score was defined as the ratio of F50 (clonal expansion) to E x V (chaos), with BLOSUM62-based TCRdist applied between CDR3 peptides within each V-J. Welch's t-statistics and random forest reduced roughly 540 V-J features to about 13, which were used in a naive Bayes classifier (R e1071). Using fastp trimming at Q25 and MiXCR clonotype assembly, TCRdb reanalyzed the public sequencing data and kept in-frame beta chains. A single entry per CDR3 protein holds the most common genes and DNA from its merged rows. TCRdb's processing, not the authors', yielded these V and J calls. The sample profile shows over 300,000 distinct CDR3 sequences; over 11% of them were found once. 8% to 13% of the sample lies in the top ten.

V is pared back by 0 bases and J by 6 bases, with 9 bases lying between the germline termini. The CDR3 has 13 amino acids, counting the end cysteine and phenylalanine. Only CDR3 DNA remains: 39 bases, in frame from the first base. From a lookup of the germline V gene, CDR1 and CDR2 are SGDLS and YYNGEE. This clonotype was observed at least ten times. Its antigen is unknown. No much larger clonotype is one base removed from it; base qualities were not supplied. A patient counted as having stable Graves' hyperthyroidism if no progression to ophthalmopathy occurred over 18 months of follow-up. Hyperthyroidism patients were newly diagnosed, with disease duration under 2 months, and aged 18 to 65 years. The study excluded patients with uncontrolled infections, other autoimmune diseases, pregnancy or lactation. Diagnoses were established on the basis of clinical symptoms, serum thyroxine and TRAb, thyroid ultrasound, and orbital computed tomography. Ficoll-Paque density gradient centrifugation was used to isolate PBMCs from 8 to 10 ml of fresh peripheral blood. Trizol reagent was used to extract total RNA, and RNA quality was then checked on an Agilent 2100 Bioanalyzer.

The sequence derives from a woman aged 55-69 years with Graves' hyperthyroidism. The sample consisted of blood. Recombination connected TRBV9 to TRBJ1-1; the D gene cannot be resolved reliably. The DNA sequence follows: TGTGCCAGCAGCGTAGGAGGACGGGCTGAAGCTTTCTTT. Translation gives CASSVGGRAEAFF. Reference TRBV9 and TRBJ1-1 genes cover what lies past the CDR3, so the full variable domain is DSGVTQTPKHLITATGQRVTLRCSPRSGDLSVYWYQQSLDQGLQFLIQYYNGEERAKGNILERFSAQQFPDLHSELNLSSLELGDSALYFCASSVGGRAEAFFGQGTRLTVV.